This is a list of T cell receptor beta chains from one sample in a study of vaccination and CD4 T cells after COVID-19. MiXCR, run by TCRdb on the PCR reads, gives a single entry per CDR3 protein. The table shows 11,000 to 15,000 distinct CDR3 sequences, with approximately 60% occurring only once. No antigen is known for these receptors. The sample consisted of CD4+ T cells from blood, cultured in vitro. The receptors here all came from a human donor who had recovered from COVID-19. The CDR3 runs from the conserved cysteine through the conserved F or W. The order of the fields is clone size, V gene, J gene, D gene, CDR3 protein, CDR3 DNA. A D gene is named only where the DNA matches it firmly. Rows give clone size only sometimes, using once, few, many, or a class for an expanded clone.

NA	TRBV6-1	TRBJ2-5	TRBD2	CASSGDPIAGAGETQYF	TGTGCCAGCAGTGGGGACCCTATAGCGGGAGCGGGCGAGACCCAGTACTTC
once	TRBV10-3	TRBJ2-5	NA	CAISEDKETQYF	TGTGCCATCAGTGAAGATAAAGAGACCCAGTACTTC
NA	TRBV6-1	TRBJ2-1	NA	CASSRRYNEQFF	TGTGCCAGCAGTCGACGGTACAATGAGCAGTTCTTC
NA	TRBV20-1	TRBJ2-2	TRBD2	CSAVAGGNTGELFF	TGCAGTGCCGTAGCGGGAGGGAACACCGGGGAGCTGTTTTTT
NA	TRBV2	TRBJ2-7	NA	CASSVGLPYEQYF	TGTGCCAGCAGTGTAGGGCTCCCATACGAGCAGTACTTC
NA	TRBV7-9	TRBJ2-7	TRBD1	CASRVQGSYEQYF	TGTGCCAGCAGAGTACAGGGGTCCTACGAGCAGTACTTC
NA	TRBV6-1	TRBJ1-5	TRBD1	CASSEEGTGYQPQHF	TGTGCCAGCAGTGAAGAGGGGACAGGGTATCAGCCCCAGCATTTT
NA	TRBV6-4	TRBJ2-2	NA	CASRQGTFTGELFF	TGTGCCAGCAGGCAGGGTACGTTCACCGGGGAGCTGTTTTTT
NA	TRBV27	TRBJ2-3	NA	CASRALDTQYF	TGTGCCAGCAGAGCCCTAGATACGCAGTATTTT
NA	TRBV6-1	TRBJ2-5	TRBD2	CASSEVLAGVRETQYF	TGTGCCAGCAGTGAAGTACTAGCGGGAGTTAGGGAGACCCAGTACTTC
NA	TRBV20-1	TRBJ2-1	NA	CSARVYYEQFF	TGCAGTGCTAGAGTTTACTATGAGCAGTTCTTC
NA	TRBV6-1	TRBJ1-3	NA	CASSPGLDSGNTIYF	TGTGCCAGCAGCCCGGGACTTGACTCTGGAAACACCATATATTTT